This T cell receptor beta chain was sequenced for a study of Ad26.COV2.S vaccination and SARS-CoV-2 variants. Sequenced by immunoSEQ multiplex PCR; TCRdb stores in-frame clones only, minus some. The sample includes over 130,000 clones, about nine tenths seen only once; the top ten take about 5%. Germline V gives CDR1 MNHEY, CDR2 SVGAGI. The CDR3 is 14 amino acids. Unmatched junction bases numbered 5, after V lost 2 bases and J lost 10 bases. Study observations and caveats: Analytic work on TCR breadth and depth might have understated the full extent of total T cell responses. Substantial breadth was reported for post-vaccination spike-specific CD8+ and CD4+ T cells. Those who received the vaccine showed greater spike-specific TCR breadth than those given placebo.

Concerning this clone: Its antigen is not identified.

The V call is TRBV6-5, the J call TRBJ1-6; 7 nucleotides align to TRBD1. The TCR originated in a human donor who had recovered from COVID-19. The sequencing used peripheral blood, collected after recovery from COVID-19. Here the CDR3 DNA reads TGTGCCAGCAGTTACGGGGACAGAGGCTCACCCCTCCACTTT. Translating gives CASSYGDRGSPLHF.